The next 25 T cell receptor beta chains were all read from a single sample in a study of cytomegalovirus exposure and HLA in healthy donors. PCR primers comprised 60 Vbeta and 13 Jbeta primers. Only in-frame clones appear in the TCRdb table, and some are missing; sequencing was by immunoSEQ multiplex PCR. The sample lists about 150,000 clones, 60% to 75% seen once, with around 2.8% in the top ten. Specimen: PBMCs. These receptors all stem from a man aged 18 to 29 in good health and CMV-seronegative.

The V gene is TRBV7-9, the J gene TRBJ1-4, with 7 bases aligning to TRBD1. The germline V gene encodes CDR1 SEHNR and CDR2 FQNEAQ (reference sequence). The CDR3 is 14 residues long. V gave up 5 bases and J gave up 8 bases; unmatched junction bases: 8. DNA of the CDR3: TGTGCCAGCAGCCCGGGACAGAGACGGGAAAAACTGTTTTTT. This gives the protein CASSPGQRREKLFF.

This chain joins TRBV9 and TRBJ2-7, with D perhaps TRBD1 (5 bases). From germline, CDR1 is SGDLS and CDR2 YYNGEE. V was clipped by 9 bases and J by 2 bases, with 15 bases between them. The CDR3 runs 13 residues. The CDR3 DNA reads TGTGCCAATAAATCGACAGCGACCTACGAGCAGTACGTC. This gives the protein CANKSTATYEQYV.

A few counts support this clone. The gene calls are TRBV7-2 and TRBJ2-4, with D maybe TRBD1 (5 bases). The ends were cut back, 4 bases at V and 7 bases at J, with 11 bases in the middle. Germline V gives CDR1 SGHTA, CDR2 FQGNSA. This CDR3 is built from 13 residues. The CDR3 is CASSSRTLNIQYF. DNA of the CDR3: TGTGCCAGCAGCTCCCGGACACTGAACATTCAGTACTTC.

This chain joins TRBV19 and TRBJ1-1; D may be TRBD1 (6 bases). Trimming left V 4 bases short and J 0 bases short, with 18 bases between. The CDR3 has 17 residues. Germline V gene data show CDR1 as LNHDA and CDR2 as SQIVND (reference sequence). CDR3 nucleotide sequence: TGTGCCAGTAGTAGCGGCAGGGGCCAGCACTTGAACACTGAAGCTTTCTTT. Amino acids: CASSSGRGQHLNTEAFF.

The CDR3 loop reads CASSPIALSIPGELFF. CDR3 bases: TGTGCCAGCAGCCCCATAGCTCTTTCGATTCCCGGGGAGCTGTTTTTT. V usage is TRBV11-2 and J usage is TRBJ2-2; D is undetermined. Germline V CDR1 and CDR2: SGHAT, FQNNGV. Between the trimmed V and J ends, which lost 5 bases and 6 bases, there was a span of 19 bases. The CDR3 has 16 residues.

This clone showed up just a few times. The chain recombines TRBV27 with TRBJ2-1; D is perhaps TRBD1 (7 bases). CDR1 is MNHEY, CDR2 SMNVEV, per germline (reference sequence). This CDR3 has 15 residues. Deletions cut 3 bases from V and 1 base from J, with 10 bases between. The CDR3 is CASSFQGGSYNEQFF. The CDR3 coding sequence is TGTGCCAGCAGTTTTCAGGGGGGATCCTACAATGAGCAGTTCTTC.

The chain is built from TRBV7-2 and TRBJ1-6; D may be TRBD1 (6 bases). Germline CDR1 is SGHTA and CDR2 is FQGNSA. Trimming took off 5 bases at V and 10 bases at J, with 27 bases between the two ends. CDR3 length equals 18 residues. The CDR3 DNA reads TGTGCCAGCAGCCCGTGGGCAGGGGCCTTTATAGGAAAGTCACCCCTCCACTTT. Its protein is CASSPWAGAFIGKSPLHF.

This clone was seen just once. The chain's CDR3 is CASSPVDRDGNTIYF. CDR3 nucleotide sequence: TGCGCCAGCAGCCCCGTCGACAGAGACGGAAACACCATATATTTT. This chain links TRBV5-1 with TRBJ1-3; tentatively, D is TRBD1 (5 bases). The CDR3 runs to 15 residues. Per germline, CDR1 SGHRS and CDR2 YFSETQ. V shed 4 bases and J shed 4 bases, with 15 bases lying between them.

This chain links TRBV27 with TRBJ1-1, with 8 bases that match TRBD1. CDR3 length equals 14 residues. Germline CDR1 MNHEY, CDR2 SMNVEV (reference sequence). With V trimmed by 8 bases and J by 6 bases, 11 bases remained unmatched. Written as DNA, the CDR3 is TGTGCCAGCGTCAATCCAGGGGGCAGCCCTGAAGCTTTCTTT. It is translated as CASVNPGGSPEAFF.

The chain carries TRBV5-1 and TRBJ1-1; D is uncertain. CDR3 length: 16 amino acids. Germline assignment: CDR1 SGHRS and CDR2 YFSETQ. V lost 1 base and J 0 bases, leaving 13 bases between the germline ends. CDR3 sequence reads: CASSLLGRGLNTEAFF. DNA of the CDR3: TGCGCCAGCAGCTTGCTAGGGAGAGGGTTGAACACTGAAGCTTTCTTT.

V usage is TRBV11-3 and J usage is TRBJ2-7; a possible D gene is TRBD1 (5 bases). The V end was cut by 0 bases, the J end by 6 bases, with 12 bases between. The CDR3 is made up of 14 amino acids. CDR1 is SGHNT and CDR2 is YENEEA in the germline V gene. The CDR3 spells CASSLDQGSGEQYF. As DNA, the CDR3 is TGTGCCAGCAGCTTAGATCAGGGTTCGGGCGAGCAGTACTTC.

This clone has just one count. V usage is TRBV5-6 and J usage is TRBJ1-6, with TRBD1 matching 10 bases. Germline CDR1 reads SGHDT; CDR2 reads YYEEEE. Trimming at V came to 2 bases and at J to 7 bases, leaving 6 bases not matched to a gene. This CDR3 spans 16 amino acids. The CDR3 DNA follows: TGTGCCAGCAGCTTCCGACAGGGGGCTCGAAATTCACCCCTCCACTTT. Its translation is CASSFRQGARNSPLHF.

The chain links TRBV18 to TRBJ1-4, with a possible D match to TRBD1 (6 bases). Germline V gives CDR1 KGHSH, CDR2 LQKENI. The length of the CDR3 is 16 residues. Deletions cut 2 bases from V and 6 bases from J, with 16 bases between. CDR3 bases: TGTGCCAGCTCACCATCGAATACCAACAGGGATGAAAAACTGTTTTTT. It is translated as CASSPSNTNRDEKLFF.

This chain joins TRBV5-4 and TRBJ2-6; tentative D call: TRBD1 (5 bases). The V and J ends lost 1 base and 0 bases respectively, with 11 bases between them. The CDR3 length is 17 residues. Germline lookup yields CDR1 SGHNT and CDR2 YYREEE (reference sequence). The CDR3 DNA sequence: TGTGCCAGCAGCTTGTCCGACAGCCTCTCTGGGGCCAACGTCCTGACTTTC. Translation: CASSLSDSLSGANVLTF.

The V call is TRBV7-2, the J call TRBJ2-7, with 10 positions matching TRBD2. The germline V gene has CDR1 SGHTA and CDR2 FQGNSA. Trimming cost V 4 bases and J 4 bases; bases outside gene matches: 7. This CDR3 spans 15 amino acids. The chain's CDR3 is CASSSLAGGGYEQYV. The CDR3 DNA reads TGTGCCAGCAGCTCCTTAGCGGGGGGTGGGTACGAGCAGTACGTC.

The rearrangement uses TRBV10-3 and TRBJ1-5; 7 positions match TRBD1. This CDR3 spans 14 amino acids. Per germline, CDR1 ENHRY and CDR2 SYGVKD. The V gene end was trimmed by 7 bases and the J gene end by 4 bases; junction bases not matched to a gene: 7. The CDR3 is CAITNDRENQPQHF. Written as DNA, the CDR3 is TGTGCCATCACCAACGACAGGGAGAATCAGCCCCAGCATTTT.

V gene TRBV27 combines with J gene TRBJ1-2, with D possibly being TRBD1 (5 bases). This CDR3 has 15 residues. Trimming stripped 5 bases from V and 0 bases from J, with 13 bases between. CDR1 MNHEY and CDR2 SMNVEV come from the germline V gene (reference sequence). The CDR3 is CASSPRGGSNYGYTF. In DNA, the CDR3 is TGTGCCAGCAGTCCCCGGGGGGGTTCTAACTATGGCTACACCTTC.

The chain joins TRBV14 to TRBJ1-3, with a tentative D call TRBD1 (6 bases). Germline V CDR1 and CDR2: SGHDN, FVKESK. The CDR3 totals 18 residues. The ends were cut back, 4 bases at V and 4 bases at J, with 23 bases in the middle. The CDR3 DNA reads TGTGCCAGCAGCCCACATTTACCCTGGGACACCCGAGGAAACACCATATATTTT. As protein: CASSPHLPWDTRGNTIYF. Using reference TRBV14 and TRBJ1-3 for the parts outside the CDR3, the full variable domain is EAGVTQFPSHSVIEKGQTVTLRCDPISGHDNLYWYRRVMGKEIKFLLHFVKESKQDESGMPNNRFLAERTGGTYSTLKVQPAELEDSGVYFCASSPHLPWDTRGNTIYFGEGSWLTVV.

The rearrangement joins TRBV6-1 to TRBJ2-7; D might be TRBD1 (6 bases). Germline assignment: CDR1 MNHNS and CDR2 SASEGT. The V end lost 10 bases, the J end lost 3 bases, and 16 bases lay between the germline ends. This CDR3 comprises 13 residues. The CDR3 loop reads CATIPQGNYEQYV. The CDR3 DNA reads TGTGCCACCATACCTCAGGGGAACTACGAGCAGTACGTC.

This chain connects TRBV27 to TRBJ1-1, with D unresolved. CDR1 is MNHEY, CDR2 SMNVEV, per germline (reference sequence). The CDR3 totals 11 residues. Trimming stripped 3 bases from V and 10 bases from J, with 9 bases between. The CDR3 sequence is CASSFFERAFF. The DNA for the CDR3 is TGTGCCAGCAGTTTCTTTGAGAGAGCTTTCTTT.

The chain links TRBV19 to TRBJ1-5; 12 nucleotides match TRBD1. The trim removed 3 bases at V and 6 bases at J, leaving 6 bases unmatched. Germline loops: CDR1 LNHDA, CDR2 SQIVND (reference sequence). The CDR3 is made up of 16 amino acids. CDR3 DNA sequence: TGTGCCAGTAGTATTAGGGGACAGGGGGCGGTTCAGCCCCAGCATTTT. Amino acid sequence: CASSIRGQGAVQPQHF.

This clone was picked up one time. V is TRBV5-1 and J is TRBJ2-7; D gene ambiguous. CDR3 length: 13 amino acids. Germline loops: CDR1 SGHRS, CDR2 YFSETQ. The V gene lost 0 bases and the J gene lost 5 bases, with 9 bases spanning the gap. In DNA form, the CDR3 reads TGCGCCAGCAGCTTGGATGCGGTTGACGAGCAGTACGTC. Encoded protein: CASSLDAVDEQYV.

V gene TRBV6-5 combines with J gene TRBJ1-5; 8 nucleotides agree with TRBD1. The CDR3 loop spans 15 amino acids. The germline gives CDR1 MNHEY, CDR2 SVGAGI. Trimming removed 5 bases from V and 5 bases from J; junction bases left unmatched: 8. Written as DNA, the CDR3 is TGTGCCAGCAGTCTTACAGGGGGGAGGGATCAGCCCCAGCATTTT. Translating it yields CASSLTGGRDQPQHF.

The CDR3 here is CASSLGTASSGNTIYF. CDR3 sequence (DNA): TGCGCCAGCAGTCTCGGGACAGCGAGCTCTGGAAACACCATATATTTT. This chain links TRBV5-1 with TRBJ1-3; 7 nucleotides line up with TRBD1. After removal of 5 bases from V and 0 bases from J, the junction contained 8 bases not matched to a gene. The CDR3 runs to 16 residues. Germline CDR1 is SGHRS and CDR2 is YFSETQ.

V usage is TRBV19 and J usage is TRBJ1-1; D gene ambiguous. The CDR3 contains 14 residues. Germline V gives CDR1 LNHDA, CDR2 SQIVND (reference sequence). The V end lost 0 bases, the J end lost 0 bases, and 5 bases lay between the germline ends. CDR3 sequence reads: CASSIEQMNTEAFF. For the CDR3, the DNA is TGTGCCAGTAGTATAGAACAGATGAACACTGAAGCTTTCTTT.